A selection of T cell receptor beta chains follows, all from one sample in a study of T cell changes during pregnancy in multiple sclerosis. Only in-frame clones appear in the TCRdb table, and some are missing; sequencing was by immunoSEQ multiplex PCR. The sample holds about 130,000 clones; 90% to 98% are singletons and the top ten take 0.44%. This material consisted of peripheral blood, taken after pregnancy. The receptors were gathered from a female donor with multiple sclerosis, enrolled in a pregnancy study. Both conserved end residues are part of each CDR3. The order of the fields is V gene, J gene, CDR3 length, clone size, D gene, CDR3 DNA, CDR3 protein. The D gene is left open where the match is weak. Clone size is given for some rows only: seen once, a few or many times, or a class if the clone is expanded.

>TRBV18|TRBJ2-1|14|.|TRBD1
TGTGCCAGCTCACCACGACAGGGGAGCAATGAGCAGTTCTTC
CASSPRQGSNEQFF
>TRBV7-9|TRBJ1-2|14|.|.
TGTGCCAGCAGGCTAGGCGGGGAAGTCGGTGGCTACACCTTC
CASRLGGEVGGYTF
>TRBV19|TRBJ2-2|15|.|.
TGTGCCAGTAGTATTTTGAACACGTACACCGGGGAGCTGTTTTTT
CASSILNTYTGELFF
>TRBV2|TRBJ2-7|14|.|TRBD2
TGTGCCAGCACGGGGACTAGCGAGGCCTACGAGCAGTACTTC
CASTGTSEAYEQYF
>TRBV6-5|TRBJ2-1|15|.|TRBD2
TGTGCCAGCAGGGGGGCGGGAGGTTCCTACAATGAGCAGTTCTTC
CASRGAGGSYNEQFF
>TRBV5-6|TRBJ2-1|12|once|.
TGTGCCAGCAGCCTCGTGAGCAATGAGCAGTTCTTC
CASSLVSNEQFF
>TRBV5-1|TRBJ2-7|15|.|TRBD2
TGCGCCAGCAGCTTGGAACTAGCGGGAATCGACGAGCAGTACTTC
CASSLELAGIDEQYF
>TRBV6-5|TRBJ2-3|15|.|.
TGTGCCAGCAGTTCGCAACCAGGGGGCACAGATACGCAGTATTTT
CASSSQPGGTDTQYF
>TRBV2|TRBJ2-4|15|.|TRBD2
TGTGCCAGCAGCATTAGCGGGAAGGCCAAAAACATTCAGTACTTC
CASSISGKAKNIQYF
>TRBV19|TRBJ1-5|15|once|.
TGTGCCAGTAGCGCTCTAGAGTATAGCAATCAGCCCCAGCATTTT
CASSALEYSNQPQHF
>TRBV2|TRBJ2-1|14|.|TRBD2
TGTGCCAGCAGTGCTAGCGGGAGGGCCAATGAGCAGTTCTTC
CASSASGRANEQFF
>TRBV5-1|TRBJ2-2|17|.|TRBD2
TGCGCCAGCAGCTGGGGTCTCCGAGCGGGAGACACCGGGGAGCTGTTTTTT
CASSWGLRAGDTGELFF
>TRBV29-1|TRBJ2-3|14|.|TRBD2
TGCAGCGTTGAAGTTAGCGGGACCACAGATACGCAGTATTTT
CSVEVSGTTDTQYF
>TRBV5-1|TRBJ2-2|16|.|TRBD2
TGCGCCAGCAGCTCCGGGCTAGCGGGTGTCACCGGGGAGCTGTTTTTT
CASSSGLAGVTGELFF
>TRBV7-3|TRBJ2-7|15|.|.
TGTGCCAGCAGCCTAGGGGGACCAGGGAAGGCCGTACAGTACTTC
CASSLGGPGKAVQYF
>TRBV7-8|TRBJ1-2|15|.|.
TGTGCCAGCAGCTCCGGGACGCAGAGCGGGTATGGCTACACCTTC
CASSSGTQSGYGYTF
>TRBV4-2|TRBJ2-7|15|.|TRBD2
TGTGCCAGCAGCCAAGATGGCGGGAGGAATTACGAGCAGTACTTC
CASSQDGGRNYEQYF
>TRBV29-1|TRBJ2-4|12|.|.
TGCAGCGTTGAAACAGGCTCGGACATTCAGTACTTC
CSVETGSDIQYF
>TRBV5-1|TRBJ2-1|17|.|TRBD2
TGCGCCAGCAGCTTGGCACTAGCGGGAGGTAGCTTCAATGAGCAGTTCTTC
CASSLALAGGSFNEQFF
>TRBV5-6|TRBJ2-7|15|.|TRBD1
TGTGCCAGCAGCTTCTGGGACAGACCCTCCTACGAGCAGTACTTC
CASSFWDRPSYEQYF
>TRBV7-3|TRBJ2-3|16|once|.
TGTGCCAGCAGCCAGGTCGGGACAAGTGCCACAGATACGCAGTATTTT
CASSQVGTSATDTQYF
>TRBV5-4|TRBJ1-4|13|.|.
TGTGCCAGCAGACTACAGGGAGATGAAAAACTGTTTTTT
CASRLQGDEKLFF
>TRBV6-1|TRBJ1-5|15|.|.
TGTGCCAGCAGGCTGGAGGGGTATAGCAATCAGCCCCAGCATTTT
CASRLEGYSNQPQHF
>TRBV4-1|TRBJ2-1|17|many|.
TGCGCCAGCAGCCAAGTGGATCTAGGAATCTCCTACAATGAGCAGTTCTTC
CASSQVDLGISYNEQFF
>TRBV7-8|TRBJ1-3|14|once|.
TGTGCCAGCAGCTTACGGGGGGCTGGAAACACCATATATTTT
CASSLRGAGNTIYF
>TRBV5-4|TRBJ1-2|14|.|.
TGTGCCAGCAGCTTCTCGGCGGGAAACTATGGCTACACCTTC
CASSFSAGNYGYTF
>TRBV28|TRBJ2-7|14|.|.
TGTGCCAGCACCGGGTTGGGGCGAACCTACGAGCAGTACTTC
CASTGLGRTYEQYF
>TRBV7-3|TRBJ2-3|15|.|.
TGTGCCAGCAGTAAAGGGACACCAGGGTTGGATACGCAGTATTTT
CASSKGTPGLDTQYF
>TRBV28|TRBJ1-2|14|.|TRBD1
TGTGCCAGCAGTTTTTGGCAGGGGGCCTTTGGCTACACCTTC
CASSFWQGAFGYTF
>TRBV5-1|TRBJ1-1|14|few|.
TGCGCCAGCAGCCAGCAGGGAAGGAACACTGAAGCTTTCTTT
CASSQQGRNTEAFF
>TRBV4-1|TRBJ2-4|16|.|TRBD2
TGCGCCAGCAGCCACCTAGCGGAGGGGCCTAAAAACATTCAGTACTTC
CASSHLAEGPKNIQYF
>TRBV6-5|TRBJ2-2|15|.|.
TGTGCCAGCAGCCCCCTAGCGTCCGGCACCGGGGAGCTGTTTTTT
CASSPLASGTGELFF
>TRBV5-1|TRBJ1-3|18|.|TRBD1
TGCGCCAGCAGCGGTGGGGGACAGGGCCTATTCTCTGGAAACACCATATATTTT
CASSGGGQGLFSGNTIYF
>TRBV27|TRBJ2-5|14|.|.
TGTGCCAGCAGTTATACAGGGATATGGGAGACCCAGTACTTC
CASSYTGIWETQYF
>TRBV28|TRBJ2-7|12|.|.
TGTGCCAGAGAGACTGAAACCTACGAGCAGTACTTC
CARETETYEQYF
>TRBV28|TRBJ2-7|13|.|.
TGTGCCAGCATCCCTCGGCGGGGTTACGAGCAGTACTTC
CASIPRRGYEQYF
>TRBV7-2|TRBJ2-7|13|.|TRBD1
TGTGCCAGCAGCTTTCAGGGGGTGGCGGAGCAGTACTTC
CASSFQGVAEQYF
>TRBV30|TRBJ2-7|11|.|.
TGTGCCTGGAGGGGGCTAGACGAGCAGTACTTC
CAWRGLDEQYF
>TRBV29-1|TRBJ2-5|14|.|.
TGCAGCGTTGAGGCGGACTGGACCATGGAGACCCAGTACTTC
CSVEADWTMETQYF
>TRBV27|TRBJ2-1|14|.|TRBD2
TGTGCCAGCAGTCCCGGGACTAGCGATGTTGAGCAGTTCTTC
CASSPGTSDVEQFF
>TRBV6-5|TRBJ2-1|16|.|TRBD1
TGTGCCAGCAGTTACTCTGGGACAGGCACCTACAATGAGCAGTTCTTC
CASSYSGTGTYNEQFF
>TRBV7-9|TRBJ2-7|14|.|.
TGTGCCAGCAGCTCTAGTGCACTATCCTACGAGCAGTACTTC
CASSSSALSYEQYF
>TRBV5-4|TRBJ1-3|15|.|TRBD1
TGTGCCAGCAGCCTTGGACAGGGTCGGGGAAACACCATATATTTT
CASSLGQGRGNTIYF
>TRBV7-9|TRBJ2-5|15|once|TRBD1
TGTGCCAGCAGCTCCTGGACAGGGGGCGAAGAGACCCAGTACTTC
CASSSWTGGEETQYF
>TRBV19|TRBJ1-5|17|.|.
TGTGCCAGTCTCCCACTGGGGGGGGGTATGGGCAATCAGCCCCAGCATTTT
CASLPLGGGMGNQPQHF
>TRBV28|TRBJ2-6|13|.|.
TGTGCCAGCACGGGCTCTGGGGCCAACGTCCTGACTTTC
CASTGSGANVLTF
>TRBV28|TRBJ1-1|15|.|.
TGTGCCATCGCTCTTCCGGGGGAGGTGAACACTGAAGCTTTCTTT
CAIALPGEVNTEAFF
>TRBV28|TRBJ2-7|13|.|.
TGTGCCAGCAGGCCGCCGGGACTCAACGAGCAGTACTTC
CASRPPGLNEQYF
>TRBV4-3|TRBJ1-3|13|.|.
TGCGCCAGCAGCGGACAGAGGGGAAACACCATATATTTT
CASSGQRGNTIYF
>TRBV5-1|TRBJ2-7|15|once|TRBD2
TGCGCCAGCAGCCCCCGGGGAGCGGGAGTCTACGAGCAGTACTTC
CASSPRGAGVYEQYF
>TRBV29-1|TRBJ2-7|13|once|.
TGCAGCGTCGTACAGGGAGTAGCCTACGAGCAGTACTTC
CSVVQGVAYEQYF
>TRBV4-3|TRBJ2-5|13|.|.
TGCGCCAGCAGCCAAGATCAGGAAGAGACCCAGTACTTC
CASSQDQEETQYF
>TRBV6-5|TRBJ1-1|13|.|.
TGTGCCAGCAGTTACTCTGGGTCATATCGGGTTTTCTTT
CASSYSGSYRVFF
>TRBV5-6|TRBJ2-7|16|.|.
TGTGCCAGCAGCTTGTTCAGTCAGTGGACAACCTACGAGCAGTACTTC
CASSLFSQWTTYEQYF
>TRBV4-3|TRBJ2-1|15|.|TRBD2
TGCGCCAGCAGCCAAGAGGGACTAGCCTACAATGAGCAGTTCTTC
CASSQEGLAYNEQFF
>TRBV19|TRBJ2-7|13|.|.
TGTGCCAGTAGTATAGAAAGACGGGGCGAGCAGTACTTC
CASSIERRGEQYF
>TRBV6-6|TRBJ1-1|15|.|TRBD1
TGTGCCAGCAGTTCCGACAGGGGGCTAGGGACTGAAGCTTTCTTT
CASSSDRGLGTEAFF
>TRBV20-1|TRBJ2-5|11|.|TRBD2
TGCAGTCGCGGGAGAGAAGAGACCCAGTACTTC
CSRGREETQYF
>TRBV19|TRBJ2-1|15|.|TRBD1
TGTGCCAGCCGTTTCAGGGACAGCAGAAACAATGAGCAGTTCTTC
CASRFRDSRNNEQFF